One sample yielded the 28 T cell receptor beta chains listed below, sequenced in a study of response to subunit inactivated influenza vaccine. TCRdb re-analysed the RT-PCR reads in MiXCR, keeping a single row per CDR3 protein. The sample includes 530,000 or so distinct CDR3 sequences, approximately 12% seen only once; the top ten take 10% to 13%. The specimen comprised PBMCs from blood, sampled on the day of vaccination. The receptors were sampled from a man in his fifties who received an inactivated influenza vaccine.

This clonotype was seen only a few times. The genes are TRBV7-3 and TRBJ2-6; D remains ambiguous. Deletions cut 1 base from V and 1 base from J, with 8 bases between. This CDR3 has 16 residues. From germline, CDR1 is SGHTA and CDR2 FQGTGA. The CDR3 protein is CASSLRGTSGANVLTF. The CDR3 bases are TGTGCCAGCAGCTTAAGGGGTACATCTGGGGCCAACGTCCTGACTTTC.

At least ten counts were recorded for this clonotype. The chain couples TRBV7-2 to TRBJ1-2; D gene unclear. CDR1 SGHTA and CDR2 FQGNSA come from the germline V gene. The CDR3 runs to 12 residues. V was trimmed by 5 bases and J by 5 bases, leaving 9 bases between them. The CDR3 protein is CASSLRLYGYTF. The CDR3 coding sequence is TGTGCCAGCAGCCTAAGGTTGTATGGCTACACCTTC. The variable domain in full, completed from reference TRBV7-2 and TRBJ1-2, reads GAGVSQSPSNKVTEKGKDVELRCDPISGHTALYWYRQSLGQGLEFLIYFQGNSAPDKSGLPSDRFSAERTGGSVSTLTIQRTQQEDSAVYLCASSLRLYGYTFGSGTRLTVV.

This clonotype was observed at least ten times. In DNA form, the CDR3 reads TGTGCCAGCAGCCCAAGATCCTACGAGCAGTACTTC. The encoded protein is CASSPRSYEQYF. The V gene is TRBV12-3 or TRBV12-4, the J gene TRBJ2-7; unclear D gene. The CDR3 runs 12 residues. V shed 6 bases and J shed 1 base, with 7 bases lying between them.

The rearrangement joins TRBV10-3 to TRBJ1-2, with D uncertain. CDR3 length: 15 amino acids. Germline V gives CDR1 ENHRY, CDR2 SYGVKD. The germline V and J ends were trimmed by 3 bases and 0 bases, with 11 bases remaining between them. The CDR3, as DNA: TGTGCCATCAGTGAAGGCGGACCAGCTAACTATGGCTACACCTTC. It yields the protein CAISEGGPANYGYTF.

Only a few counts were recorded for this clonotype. The CDR3 nucleotides read TGTGCCAGCAGGTACGGGGACAGGGAGTACTTC. Protein: CASRYGDREYF. The J gene is TRBJ2-7, the V gene TRBV6-2 or TRBV6-3, with 9 bases lining up with TRBD1. The junction had 5 bases not matched to a gene; V was cut back by 6 bases and J by 11 bases. The length of the CDR3 is 11 residues. The germline V gene has CDR1 MNHEY and CDR2 SVGEGT.

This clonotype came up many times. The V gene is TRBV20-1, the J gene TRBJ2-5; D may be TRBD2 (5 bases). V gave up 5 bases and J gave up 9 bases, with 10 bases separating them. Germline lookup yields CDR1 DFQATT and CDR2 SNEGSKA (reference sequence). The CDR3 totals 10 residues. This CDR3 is CSAQPGAQYF. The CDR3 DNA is TGCAGTGCTCAGCCCGGGGCCCAGTACTTC.

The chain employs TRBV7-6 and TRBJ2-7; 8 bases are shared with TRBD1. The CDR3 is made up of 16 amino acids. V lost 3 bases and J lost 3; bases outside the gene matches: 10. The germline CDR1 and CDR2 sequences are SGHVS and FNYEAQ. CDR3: CASSFSQGGRDYEQYF. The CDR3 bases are TGTGCCAGCAGCTTCTCACAGGGGGGTAGGGACTACGAGCAGTACTTC. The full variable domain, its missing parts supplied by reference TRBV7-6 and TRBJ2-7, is GAGVSQSPRYKVTKRGQDVALRCDPISGHVSLYWYRQALGQGPEFLTYFNYEAQQDKSGLPNDRFSAERPEGSISTLTIQRTEQRDSAMYRCASSFSQGGRDYEQYFGPGTRLTVT.

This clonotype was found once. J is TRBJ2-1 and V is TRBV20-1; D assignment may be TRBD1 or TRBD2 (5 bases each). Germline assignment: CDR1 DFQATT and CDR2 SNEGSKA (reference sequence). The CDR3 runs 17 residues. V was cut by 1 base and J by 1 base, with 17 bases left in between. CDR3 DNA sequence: TGCAGTGCTAGAGGCCAGGGTGGGCTAGCTTCCTACAATGAGCAGTTCTTC. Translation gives CSARGQGGLASYNEQFF.

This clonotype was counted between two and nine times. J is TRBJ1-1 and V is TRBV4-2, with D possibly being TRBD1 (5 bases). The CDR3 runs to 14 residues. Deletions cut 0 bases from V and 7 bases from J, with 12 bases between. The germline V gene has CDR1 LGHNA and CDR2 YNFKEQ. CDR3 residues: CASSQEAGAFEAFF. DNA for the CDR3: TGTGCCAGCAGCCAAGAAGCTGGGGCCTTTGAAGCTTTCTTT.

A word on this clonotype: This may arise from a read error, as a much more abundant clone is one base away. CDR3 bases: TGTGCCAGCAGCTTAACTCGGGTTGCCTCCTACGAGCAGTACTTC. Protein product: CASSLTRVASYEQYF. V is TRBV11-2 and J is TRBJ2-7; D is unclear. V dropped 2 bases and J dropped 0 bases, with 11 bases sitting between them. This CDR3 comprises 15 residues. The V gene's germline CDR1 is SGHAT and CDR2 FQNNGV.

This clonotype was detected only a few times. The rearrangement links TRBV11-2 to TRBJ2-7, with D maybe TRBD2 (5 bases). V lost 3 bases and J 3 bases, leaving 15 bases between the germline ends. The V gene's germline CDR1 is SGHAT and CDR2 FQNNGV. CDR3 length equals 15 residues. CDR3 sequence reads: CASSFRAPRDYEQYF. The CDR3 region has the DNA TGTGCCAGCAGCTTCCGGGCCCCTCGGGACTACGAGCAGTACTTC.

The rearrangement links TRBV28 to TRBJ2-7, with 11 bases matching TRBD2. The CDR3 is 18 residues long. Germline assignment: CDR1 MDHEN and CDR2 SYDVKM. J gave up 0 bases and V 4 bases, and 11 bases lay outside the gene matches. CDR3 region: CASSYAGTSGVPSYEQYF. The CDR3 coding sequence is TGTGCCAGCAGTTATGCGGGGACTAGCGGAGTCCCCTCCTACGAGCAGTACTTC.

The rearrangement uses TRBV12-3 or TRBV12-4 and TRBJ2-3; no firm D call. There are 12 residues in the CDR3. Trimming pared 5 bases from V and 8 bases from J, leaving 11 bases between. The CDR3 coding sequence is TGTGCCAGCAGTGGCGGAAGGGCTACGCAGTATTTT. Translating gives CASSGGRATQYF.

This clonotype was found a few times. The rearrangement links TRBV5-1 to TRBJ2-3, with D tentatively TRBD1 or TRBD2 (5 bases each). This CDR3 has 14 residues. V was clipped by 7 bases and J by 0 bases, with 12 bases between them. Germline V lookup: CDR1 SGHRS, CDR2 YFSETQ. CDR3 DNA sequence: TGCGCCAGCGGGGACCCCTCAAGCACAGATACGCAGTATTTT. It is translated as CASGDPSSTDTQYF.

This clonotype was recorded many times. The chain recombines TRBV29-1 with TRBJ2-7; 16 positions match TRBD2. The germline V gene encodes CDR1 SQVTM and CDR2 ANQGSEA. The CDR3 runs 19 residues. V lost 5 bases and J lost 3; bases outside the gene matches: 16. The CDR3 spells CSVRQGPPGLAGGNYEQYF. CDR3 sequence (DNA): TGCAGCGTTCGACAGGGGCCTCCGGGACTAGCGGGGGGGAACTACGAGCAGTACTTC.

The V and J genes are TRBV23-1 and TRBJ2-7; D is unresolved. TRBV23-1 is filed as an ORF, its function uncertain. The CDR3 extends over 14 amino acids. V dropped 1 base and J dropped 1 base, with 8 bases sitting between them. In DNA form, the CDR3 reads TGCGCCAGCAGTCAATACTGGCATTCCTACGAGCAGTACTTC. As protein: CASSQYWHSYEQYF.

The CDR3 nucleotides read TGTGCCAGCAGCCCCGGTCCGGGACTAGCGAGCGAGACCCAGTACTTC. Amino acids: CASSPGPGLASETQYF. V gene TRBV3-1 combines with J gene TRBJ2-5, with 10 bases that match TRBD2. There are 16 residues in the CDR3. Per germline, CDR1 LGHDT and CDR2 YNNKEL (reference sequence). V lost 4 bases, J lost 5 bases, and 10 bases stayed unmatched.

The CDR3 nucleotides are TGTGCCAGCAGCCCAGGGGCAGGGTGGTTCGAGACCCAGTACTTC. This sequence encodes CASSPGAGWFETQYF. The chain links TRBV7-2 to TRBJ2-5; D perhaps matches TRBD1 (6 bases). Germline CDR1 reads SGHTA; CDR2 reads FQGNSA. This CDR3 is built from 15 residues. V dropped 5 bases and J dropped 5 bases, with 18 bases sitting between them.

The CDR3 DNA reads as TGCAGCGTTGGGACTCACACAGATACGCAGTATTTT. Its protein product is CSVGTHTDTQYF. V usage is TRBV29-1 and J usage is TRBJ2-3; maybe TRBD2 (5 bases). Per germline, CDR1 SQVTM and CDR2 ANQGSEA. The CDR3 contains 12 residues. Trimming pared 4 bases from V and 2 bases from J, leaving 7 bases between.

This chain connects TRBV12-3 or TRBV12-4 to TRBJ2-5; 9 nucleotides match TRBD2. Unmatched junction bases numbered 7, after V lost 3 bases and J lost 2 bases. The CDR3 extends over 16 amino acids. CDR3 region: CASSLGSSGVQETQYF. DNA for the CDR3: TGTGCCAGCAGTTTGGGGTCTAGCGGGGTACAAGAGACCCAGTACTTC.

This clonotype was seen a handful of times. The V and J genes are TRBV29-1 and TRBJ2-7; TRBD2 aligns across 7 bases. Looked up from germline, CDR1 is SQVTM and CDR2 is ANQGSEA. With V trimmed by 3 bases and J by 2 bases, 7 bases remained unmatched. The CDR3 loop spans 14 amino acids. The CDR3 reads CSVEGLADTYEQYF. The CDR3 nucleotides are TGCAGCGTTGAGGGGCTAGCGGACACCTACGAGCAGTACTTC.

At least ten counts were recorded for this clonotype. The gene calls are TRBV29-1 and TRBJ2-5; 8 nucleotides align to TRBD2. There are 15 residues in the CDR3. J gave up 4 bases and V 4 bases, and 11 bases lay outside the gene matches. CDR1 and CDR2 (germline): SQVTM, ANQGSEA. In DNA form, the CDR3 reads TGCAGCGTTGGCTTCAGCGGGAGAGGTGGAGAGACCCAGTACTTC. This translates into CSVGFSGRGGETQYF.

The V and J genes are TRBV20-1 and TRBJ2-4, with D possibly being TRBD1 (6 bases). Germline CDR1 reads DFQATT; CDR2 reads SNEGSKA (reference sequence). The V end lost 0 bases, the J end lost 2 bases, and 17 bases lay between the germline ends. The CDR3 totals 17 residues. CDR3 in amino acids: CSAREWGQGISKNIQYF. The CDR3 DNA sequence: TGCAGTGCTAGAGAATGGGGCCAGGGGATCTCCAAAAACATTCAGTACTTC.

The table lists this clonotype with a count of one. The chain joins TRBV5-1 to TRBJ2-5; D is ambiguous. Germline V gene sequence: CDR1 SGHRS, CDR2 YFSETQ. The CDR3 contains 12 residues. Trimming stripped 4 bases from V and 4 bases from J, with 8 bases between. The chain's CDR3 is CASSPAPETQYF. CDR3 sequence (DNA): TGCGCCAGCAGCCCCGCGCCAGAGACCCAGTACTTC.

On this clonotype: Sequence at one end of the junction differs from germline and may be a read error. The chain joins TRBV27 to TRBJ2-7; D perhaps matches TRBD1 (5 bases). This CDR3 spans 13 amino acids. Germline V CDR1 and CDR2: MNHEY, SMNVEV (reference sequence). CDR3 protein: CASRRGQTYAQYF. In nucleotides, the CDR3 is TGTGCCAGCAGAAGGGGTCAGACCTACGCGCAGTACTTC.

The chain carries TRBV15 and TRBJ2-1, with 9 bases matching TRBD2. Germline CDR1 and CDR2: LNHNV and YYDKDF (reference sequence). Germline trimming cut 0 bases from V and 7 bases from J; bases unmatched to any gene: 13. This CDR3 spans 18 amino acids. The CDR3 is CATSRDLWASGTGNEQFF. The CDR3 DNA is TGTGCCACCAGCAGAGATCTCTGGGCTAGCGGGACTGGGAATGAGCAGTTCTTC.

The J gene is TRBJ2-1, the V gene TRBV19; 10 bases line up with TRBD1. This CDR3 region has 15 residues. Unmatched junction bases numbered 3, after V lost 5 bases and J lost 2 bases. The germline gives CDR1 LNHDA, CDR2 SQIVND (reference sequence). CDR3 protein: CASSPTGGAYNEQFF. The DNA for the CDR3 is TGTGCCAGTAGTCCGACAGGGGGCGCCTACAATGAGCAGTTCTTC. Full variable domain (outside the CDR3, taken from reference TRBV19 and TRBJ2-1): DGGITQSPKYLFRKEGQNVTLSCEQNLNHDAMYWYRQDPGQGLRLIYYSQIVNDFQKGDIAEGYSVSREKKESFPLTVTSAQKNPTAFYLCASSPTGGAYNEQFFGPGTRLTVL.

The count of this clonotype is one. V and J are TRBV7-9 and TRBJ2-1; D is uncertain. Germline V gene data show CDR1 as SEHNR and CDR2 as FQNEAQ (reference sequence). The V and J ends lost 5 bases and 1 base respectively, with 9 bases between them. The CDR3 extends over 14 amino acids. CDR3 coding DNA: TGTGCCAGCAGCCGCGCAAGGTCCTACAATGAGCAGTTCTTC. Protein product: CASSRARSYNEQFF.